The 11 T cell receptor beta chains listed next were all sequenced from one sample in a study of response to subunit inactivated influenza vaccine. TCRdb re-derived calls from the RT-PCR reads in MiXCR, one entry per CDR3 protein. Of approximately 490,000 distinct CDR3 sequences listed, 6.5% to 8% were seen once; the top ten hold roughly 13%. The specimen was PBMCs from blood, collected roughly 24 months after vaccination. The source is a man between 50 and 69 years old who received an inactivated influenza vaccine.

This clonotype came up many times. The chain joins TRBV7-2 to TRBJ1-6; tentative D call: TRBD1 (6 bases). The germline V gene has CDR1 SGHTA and CDR2 FQGNSA. V lost 1 base and J lost 7, with 11 bases in between. This CDR3 spans 15 amino acids. In nucleotides, the CDR3 is TGTGCCAGCAGCTTAGTGCGTCAGGGGAATTCACCCCTCCACTTT. Translated, it gives CASSLVRQGNSPLHF.

This clonotype was seen ten or more times. The chain uses TRBV11-2 and TRBJ2-3, with D perhaps matching TRBD1 or TRBD2 (5 bases each). The V end was cut by 5 bases, the J end by 2 bases, with 26 bases between. Germline CDR1 is SGHAT and CDR2 is FQNNGV. There are 19 residues in the CDR3. The CDR3 reads CASSAGTAPGTLFTDTQYF. CDR3 nucleotide sequence: TGTGCCAGCAGCGCCGGGACGGCCCCCGGGACCTTATTCACAGATACGCAGTATTTT.

The chain joins TRBV20-1 to TRBJ1-1, with unresolved D. The CDR3 sequence is 11 residues long. Germline V gene lookup returns CDR1 DFQATT and CDR2 SNEGSKA (reference sequence). V lost 2 bases and J 7 bases, leaving 8 bases between the germline ends. The CDR3 DNA reads as TGCAGTGCTAGACGGTGGGATGAAGCTTTCTTT. Translation gives CSARRWDEAFF.

This clonotype has at least ten counts. The chain has TRBV27 and TRBJ1-4; 9 nucleotides align to TRBD1. From germline, CDR1 is MNHEY and CDR2 SMNVEV (reference sequence). The V and J ends lost 8 bases and 7 bases, in that order; junction bases with no gene match: 11. CDR3 length: 15 amino acids. The CDR3 loop reads CASSAPGQGSEKLFF. The CDR3 coding sequence is TGTGCCAGCTCAGCCCCGGGACAGGGATCTGAAAAACTGTTTTTT.

The V and J genes are TRBV20-1 and TRBJ2-3, with D unresolved. This CDR3 has 16 residues. Trimming removed 1 base at V and 2 bases at J, with 16 bases between. Germline loops: CDR1 DFQATT, CDR2 SNEGSKA (reference sequence). The CDR3 sequence is CSARVVLPTLTDTQYF. CDR3 sequence (DNA): TGCAGTGCTAGAGTGGTACTACCAACCCTCACAGATACGCAGTATTTT.

This clonotype was seen a few times. The CDR3 DNA is TGCGCCAGCAGTGTTGCCAGGGTTAACACTGAAGCTTTCTTT. Translating gives CASSVARVNTEAFF. The chain joins TRBV10-1 to TRBJ1-1, with D possibly matching TRBD1 (5 bases). This CDR3 has 14 residues. Trimming left V 4 bases short and J 2 bases short, with 11 bases between. The germline V gene encodes CDR1 WNHNN and CDR2 SYGVQD (reference sequence).

This clonotype turned up a few times. The chain couples TRBV6-1 to TRBJ2-5, with TRBD2 identical over 10 bases. The germline V gene encodes CDR1 MNHNS and CDR2 SASEGT. With 6 bases clipped from V and 6 bases from J, the junction kept 13 bases outside the gene matches. This CDR3 is 16 amino acids long. CDR3 nucleotide sequence: TGTGCCAGCAGCACCCTTGAGCGGGGGGGCCTTAAGACCCAGTACTTC. Amino acids: CASSTLERGGLKTQYF.

The gene calls are TRBV28 and TRBJ2-7; D is undetermined. Germline values: CDR1 MDHEN, CDR2 SYDVKM. The V and J ends lost 5 bases and 0 bases respectively, with 11 bases between them. CDR3 length: 14 amino acids. DNA of the CDR3: TGTGCCAGCAGTGCGCCATGGAGCTCCTACGAGCAGTACTTC. Protein product: CASSAPWSSYEQYF.

The table lists this clonotype with a few counts. The genes are TRBV20-1 and TRBJ2-4; D may match TRBD1 or TRBD2 (6 bases each). CDR1 and CDR2 (germline): DFQATT, SNEGSKA (reference sequence). There are 13 residues in the CDR3. The V and J ends lost 4 bases and 12 bases respectively, with 19 bases between them. CDR3 DNA sequence: TGCAGTGCTACCCGCCCGGGGGCCCCGTCTCAGTACTTC. Protein: CSATRPGAPSQYF.

This clonotype turned up a few times. The chain combines TRBV4-3 with TRBJ2-7; 12 bases are shared with TRBD2. CDR1 is LGHNA and CDR2 is YSLEER in the germline V gene. The CDR3 length is 17 residues. After removal of 1 base from V and 3 bases from J, the junction contained 7 bases not matched to a gene. The DNA for the CDR3 is TGCGCCAGCAGCCAAGGACTAGCGGGGGATCCCCGCTACGAGCAGTACTTC. Translation gives CASSQGLAGDPRYEQYF.

This clonotype was observed at least ten times. The chain employs TRBV29-1 and TRBJ2-1; TRBD1 is a possible D gene (5 bases). V lost 5 bases to trimming and J lost 8 bases, with 13 bases between them. Germline loops: CDR1 SQVTM, CDR2 ANQGSEA. The CDR3 loop spans 12 amino acids. The CDR3 sequence: CSVTAGLDEQFF. As DNA, the CDR3 is TGCAGCGTTACCGCAGGGCTGGATGAGCAGTTCTTC.